Listed here are 10 T cell receptor beta chains from one sample, sequenced in a study of memory CD4+ T cells and cytomegalovirus serostatus. The table came from immunoSEQ multiplex PCR; TCRdb's copy has only in-frame clones and leaves some out. The sample has 50,000 or so clones; about three quarters are singletons. Single viable CD3+CD4+CD8-CD45RO+ cells were sorted as the memory CD4+ T cells. The sequencing input was memory CD4+ T cells from blood. These receptors all stem from an adult in good health and CMV-seropositive.

The chain joins TRBV18 to TRBJ2-7; D is possibly TRBD1 or TRBD2 (5 bases each). V dropped 4 bases and J dropped 4 bases, with 17 bases sitting between them. CDR3 length equals 15 residues. Germline V lookup: CDR1 KGHSH, CDR2 LQKENI. DNA of the CDR3: TGTGCCAGCTCACAGGGACGGGGAAAGAGTTACGAGCAGTACTTC. Its translation: CASSQGRGKSYEQYF.

CDR3 nucleotides: TGTGCCAGCAGTTACGGGACTAGCGGGAGAGTAGATACGCAGTATTTT. Residues: CASSYGTSGRVDTQYF. The chain combines TRBV6-6 with TRBJ2-3; 14 bases are a match to TRBD2. Germline V gene lookup returns CDR1 MNHNY and CDR2 SVGAGI (reference sequence). V was clipped by 2 bases and J by 5 bases; unmatched bases: 3. CDR3 size: 16 residues.

This chain connects TRBV6-5 to TRBJ1-1; 9 bases map to TRBD1. The CDR3 consists of 15 residues. Germline V gene data show CDR1 as MNHEY and CDR2 as SVGAGI. The V gene end was trimmed by 5 bases and the J gene end by 5 bases; junction bases not matched to a gene: 9. CDR3 in DNA: TGTGCCAGCAGTCGTGATGGGACAGGGAGGACTGAAGCTTTCTTT. Its protein is CASSRDGTGRTEAFF.

This rearrangement joins TRBV5-4 to TRBJ2-6, with 7 bases aligning to TRBD2. J was trimmed by 2 bases and V by 4 bases; bases with no gene match: 6. The germline gives CDR1 SGHNT, CDR2 YYREEE (reference sequence). This CDR3 has 16 amino acids. Here the CDR3 reads CASSPPRGAGANVLTF. DNA for the CDR3: TGTGCCAGCAGCCCCCCACGGGGGGCTGGGGCCAACGTCCTGACTTTC.

The rearrangement links TRBV11-2 to TRBJ2-7, with 9 bases that match TRBD1. Germline V gene lookup returns CDR1 SGHAT and CDR2 FQNNGV. V lost 5 bases to trimming and J lost 6 bases; unmatched junction nucleotides: 11. This CDR3 is built from 15 residues. The CDR3: CASSPSGTGLREQYF. The CDR3 DNA reads TGTGCCAGCAGCCCCTCCGGGACAGGGCTCCGCGAGCAGTACTTC.

V usage is TRBV7-2 and J usage is TRBJ2-2, with D unresolved. Trimming took off 5 bases at V and 0 bases at J, with 10 bases between the two ends. This CDR3 contains 15 residues. Germline-derived CDR1 and CDR2 are SGHTA and FQGNSA. The CDR3 is CASSIDITNTGELFF. CDR3 bases: TGTGCCAGCAGCATCGACATAACGAACACCGGGGAGCTGTTTTTT.

V is TRBV6-1 and J is TRBJ1-6; D is undetermined. This CDR3 is 15 amino acids long. V was clipped by 3 bases and J by 8 bases, with 14 bases between them. Germline V gene lookup returns CDR1 MNHNS and CDR2 SASEGT. The CDR3 region has the DNA TGTGCCAGCAGTGAGGTGGCAGGTGGTTATTCACCCCTCCACTTT. Its protein product is CASSEVAGGYSPLHF.

This clone occurred a few times. This sequence joins TRBV10-2 and TRBJ2-1; 9 nucleotides agree with TRBD1. Trimming at V came to 6 bases and at J to 5 bases, leaving 5 bases not matched to a gene. The CDR3 is 14 residues long. Germline V CDR1 and CDR2: WSHSY, SAAADI. CDR3 sequence reads: CASRGGQGNNEQFF. CDR3 nucleotides: TGCGCCAGCAGAGGGGGACAGGGCAACAATGAGCAGTTCTTC.

This rearrangement joins TRBV27 to TRBJ1-6, with D perhaps TRBD1 (6 bases). With 3 bases removed from V and 9 bases from J, the gap between germline ends came to 21 bases. The CDR3 runs to 17 residues. Germline-derived CDR1 and CDR2 are MNHEY and SMNVEV (reference sequence). The CDR3 is CASSFQTGGGRISPLHF. In DNA form, the CDR3 reads TGTGCCAGCAGTTTCCAGACAGGTGGGGGCCGTATTTCACCCCTCCACTTT.

The chain recombines TRBV4-2 with TRBJ2-3; TRBD2 matches at 11 bases. Per the germline V gene, CDR1 is LGHNA and CDR2 is YNFKEQ. The CDR3 totals 20 residues. V shed 2 bases, J shed 3 bases, and the junction held 16 bases outside the gene matches. As DNA, the CDR3 is TGTGCCAGCAGCCAACTGAGGGGCGGACTAGCGGGCACCGGGACAGATACGCAGTATTTT. Translating it yields CASSQLRGGLAGTGTDTQYF.